This T cell receptor (beta chain) appears in the sequencing data of a study of T-cell memory formation after mild COVID-19. TCRdb processed the 5' RACE reads anew with MiXCR; each CDR3 protein has one entry. The top ten clones hold 23% of a sample with roughly 300,000 distinct CDR3 sequences, 15% to 20% of them seen once. Germline V CDR1 and CDR2: SGHAT, FQNNGV. V lost 7 bases and J lost 4, with 22 bases in between. The CDR3 is 17 amino acids. J is TRBJ2-2 and V is TRBV11-2; D might be TRBD1 (6 bases). Material: PBMCs or a T cell subset sorted from them (not recorded which). This receptor was obtained from a young man who had mild COVID-19 (a few samples of this study predate the infection). Cell type and time point are not known. The CDR3 region is CASTHRAVGASTGELFF. DNA for the CDR3: TGTGCCAGCACCCACCGGGCGGTGGGGGCGAGCACCGGGGAGCTGTTTTTT. The variable domain in full, with the rest retrieved from reference TRBV11-2 and TRBJ2-2, is EAGVAQSPRYKIIEKRQSVAFWCNPISGHATLYWYQQILGQGPKLLIQFQNNGVVDDSQLPKDRFSAERLKGVDSTLKIQPAKLEDSAVYLCASTHRAVGASTGELFFGEGSRLTVL.